A selection of T cell receptor beta chains follows, all from one sample in a study of human T cells and chemical hapten exposure. A single record per CDR3 protein comes from TCRdb applying MiXCR to the RACE reads. Found here are about 69,000 distinct CDR3 sequences, about 9.4% of them singletons; the top ten hold 6.8%. Here the sequenced sample was whole blood, taken in connection with sensitization to the hapten diphenylcyclopropenone (DPC). The receptor set was obtained from a woman in her forties or fifties with alopecia areata. Some clones in this sample may be carry-over from other donors' samples. The CDR3 runs from the conserved cysteine through the conserved F or W. The D gene is left open where the match is weak. Not every row has a clone size; where given, it reads once, few, many or a size class.

d_call	clone_size	j_call	v_call	cdr3_nt	cdr3_aa
-	many	TRBJ1-1	TRBV20-1	TGCAGTGCGCCAGAGGACAGCCTAGACACTGAAGCTTTCTTT	CSAPEDSLDTEAFF
-	-	TRBJ2-3	TRBV20-1	TGCAGTGCTTTACAGGGTTCCACAGATACGCAGTATTTT	CSALQGSTDTQYF
TRBD2	many	TRBJ2-7	TRBV12-3/TRBV12-4	TGTGCCAGCACCTGGGGCCTAGCGGGAAGCTCCTACGAGCAGTACTTC	CASTWGLAGSSYEQYF
TRBD1	-	TRBJ1-1	TRBV29-1	TGCAGCGTTGTGAGGACAGGGCCGAACACTGAAGCTTTCTTT	CSVVRTGPNTEAFF
TRBD2	-	TRBJ2-4	TRBV2	TGTGCCAGCAGTGACAGGACTAGCGGGAACGCCAAAAACATTCAGTACTTC	CASSDRTSGNAKNIQYF
TRBD1	many	TRBJ1-6	TRBV6-5	TGTGCCAGCAGTTACCGAGGGGGCATAGTTTCACCCCTCCACTTT	CASSYRGGIVSPLHF
TRBD2	many	TRBJ2-2	TRBV4-2	TGTGCCAGCAGCCAATTAGGATTTGGAGCGGGAGATGACACCGGGGAGCTGTTTTTT	CASSQLGFGAGDDTGELFF
-	many	TRBJ2-7	TRBV29-1	TGCAGCGTCGGCGTAGGGAGCGAGCAGTACTTC	CSVGVGSEQYF
-	-	TRBJ2-7	TRBV5-1	TGCGCCAGCAGAGTTCGGGAAAGGAACGAGCAGTACTTC	CASRVRERNEQYF
-	many	TRBJ2-7	TRBV29-1	TGCAGCATCCGGGACCTTATCTACGAGCAGTACTTC	CSIRDLIYEQYF
-	many	TRBJ2-1	TRBV2	TGTGCCACGACAGCCAGCTCCTACAATGAGCAGTTCTTC	CATTASSYNEQFF
-	once	TRBJ2-5	TRBV4-2	TGTGCCAGCAGCCAAAAGTTCGAGGAGACCCAGTACTTC	CASSQKFEETQYF
-	-	TRBJ2-1	TRBV12-2	TGTGCAAGTCGCTTAGGGGGCCTAGCGGGAGGGCCTAAGGACAATGAGCAGTTCTTC	CASRLGGLAGGPKDNEQFF
TRBD2	-	TRBJ2-3	TRBV9	TGTGCCAGCAGGACTAGCGGGAGTTTGACAGATACGCAGTATTTT	CASRTSGSLTDTQYF
-	many	TRBJ1-4	TRBV12-3/TRBV12-4	TGTGCCAGCAGCCCTACAGGGCCGGGGGCAGAAAAACTGTTTTTT	CASSPTGPGAEKLFF
-	few	TRBJ1-6	TRBV7-9	TGTGCCAGCAGCTTAGCGCTGGCGGGACGTAATTCACCCCTCCACTTT	CASSLALAGRNSPLHF
TRBD2	many	TRBJ2-2	TRBV7-2	TGTGCCAGCAGCGCTCTAGCGGGAGGGCCGCGGACCGGGGAGCTGTTTTTT	CASSALAGGPRTGELFF
-	many	TRBJ2-3	TRBV7-9	TGTGCCAGCAGCTCCGGGTCCACGGGGAGTGCAGATACGCAGTATTTT	CASSSGSTGSADTQYF
TRBD1	few	TRBJ2-7	TRBV5-5	TGTGCCAGCAGCCGGAATACAGGGGAAGCCTACGAGCAGTACTTC	CASSRNTGEAYEQYF
TRBD1	-	TRBJ1-1	TRBV5-1	TGCGCCAGCAGTCACCGGGACAGGGAGAAGACTGAAGCTTTCTTT	CASSHRDREKTEAFF
TRBD1	few	TRBJ1-2	TRBV29-1	TGCAGCGTCCTGTCCCGGGACAGCTATGGCTACACCTTC	CSVLSRDSYGYTF
-	few	TRBJ2-3	TRBV7-9	TGTGCCAGCAGCACGGACGCCACTTTAGATACGCAGTATTTT	CASSTDATLDTQYF